The 2 T cell receptor beta chains below come from one sample, sequenced in a study of OX40 agonist ivuxolimab in advanced cancers. The assay was immunoSEQ multiplex PCR, and TCRdb's table has in-frame clones only and misses some. The sample includes tens of thousands of clones, about four fifths of them seen just once. The starting material was CD4+ or CD8+ T cells sorted from blood, obtained in a trial of the OX40 agonist ivuxolimab. All receptors come from an adult with an advanced solid tumor such as melanoma, head and neck, liver or kidney cancer.

The chain carries TRBV6-5 and TRBJ2-7; D not resolved. The V end was cut by 0 bases, the J end by 6 bases, with 6 bases between. Looked up from germline, CDR1 is MNHEY and CDR2 is SVGAGI. This CDR3 spans 12 amino acids. This CDR3 reads CASSYSRREQYF. CDR3 nucleotide sequence: TGTGCCAGCAGTTACTCGAGGCGCGAGCAGTACTTC.

The gene calls are TRBV11-3 and TRBJ1-5; D ambiguous. V gave up 4 bases and J gave up 0 bases, with 10 bases separating them. This CDR3 is built from 15 residues. Germline loops: CDR1 SGHNT, CDR2 YENEEA. CDR3 DNA: TGTGCCAGCAGCTCCATAACAAATAGCAATCAGCCCCAGCATTTT. Translating it yields CASSSITNSNQPQHF.